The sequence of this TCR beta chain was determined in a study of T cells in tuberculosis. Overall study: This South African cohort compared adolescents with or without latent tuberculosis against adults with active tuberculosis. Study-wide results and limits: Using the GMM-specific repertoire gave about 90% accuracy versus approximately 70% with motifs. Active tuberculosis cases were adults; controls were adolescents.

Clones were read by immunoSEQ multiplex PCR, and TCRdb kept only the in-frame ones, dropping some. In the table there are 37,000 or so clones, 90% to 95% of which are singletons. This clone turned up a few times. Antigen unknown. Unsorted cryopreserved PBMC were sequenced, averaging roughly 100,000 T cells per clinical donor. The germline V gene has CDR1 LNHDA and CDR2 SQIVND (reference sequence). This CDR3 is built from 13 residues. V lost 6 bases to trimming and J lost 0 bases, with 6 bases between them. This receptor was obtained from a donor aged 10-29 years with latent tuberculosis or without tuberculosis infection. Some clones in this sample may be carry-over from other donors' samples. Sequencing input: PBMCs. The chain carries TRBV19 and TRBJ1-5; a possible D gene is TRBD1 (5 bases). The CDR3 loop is CASSRASNQPQHF. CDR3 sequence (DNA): TGTGCCAGTAGCAGGGCTAGCAATCAGCCCCAGCATTTT.